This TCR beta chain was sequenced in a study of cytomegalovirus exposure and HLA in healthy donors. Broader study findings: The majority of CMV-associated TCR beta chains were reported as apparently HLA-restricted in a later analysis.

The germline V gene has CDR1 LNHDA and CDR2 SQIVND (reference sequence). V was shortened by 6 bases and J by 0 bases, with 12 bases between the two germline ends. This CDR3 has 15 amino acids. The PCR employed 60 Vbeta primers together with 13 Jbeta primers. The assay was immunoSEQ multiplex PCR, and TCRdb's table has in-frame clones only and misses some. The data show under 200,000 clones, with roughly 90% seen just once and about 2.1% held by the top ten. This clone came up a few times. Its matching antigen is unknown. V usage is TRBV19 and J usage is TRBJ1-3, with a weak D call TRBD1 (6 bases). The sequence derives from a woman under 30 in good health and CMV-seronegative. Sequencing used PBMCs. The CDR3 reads CASRTTGSSGNTIYF. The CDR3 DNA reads TGTGCCAGTAGGACAACAGGGAGCTCTGGAAACACCATATATTTT.